The entry below describes one T cell receptor beta chain. Antigen: not known. This entry belongs to a study of cytomegalovirus exposure and HLA in healthy donors. Findings and caveats of the study: The study labeled fewer than 200 TCR beta chains cytomegalovirus-associated. Reports described diagnosis of cytomegalovirus status by the classifier as highly specific and sensitive. The tendency of first-cohort TCR clusters to co-occur in the 90 to 150 validation repertoires was the finding of a later analysis.

The germline gives CDR1 SQVTM, CDR2 ANQGSEA. V lost 1 base to trimming and J lost 5 bases, with 6 bases between them. CDR3 length equals 11 residues. Produced via immunoSEQ multiplex PCR; TCRdb's table is partial and in-frame only. The table shows roughly 230,000 clones, with about 92% occurring only once. This clonotype was sampled from a woman under 40 in good health and CMV-seronegative. Sequencing used PBMCs. The chain uses TRBV29-1 and TRBJ2-7, with D hard to call. CDR3 residues: CSVEGWDEQYF. The CDR3 DNA reads as TGCAGCGTTGAAGGCTGGGACGAGCAGTACTTC.